This T cell receptor beta chain was recovered during a study of metastatic and nonmetastatic thyroid tumors. Study-level background: The authors compared repertoires across blood and tumor or nodule tissue from malignant and benign thyroid patients.

TCRdb redid the clone calls on the PCR reads using MiXCR. The sample holds some 25,000 clones, 14% to 15% seen once. Before thyroid surgery, none of the patients had received any treatment. This clone was recorded many times. The CDR3 runs to 12 residues. Germline V CDR1 and CDR2: SGHDT, YYEEEE. V lost 1 base and J lost 8, with 7 bases in between. This chain links TRBV5-6 with TRBJ2-1; perhaps D is TRBD1 or TRBD2 (5 bases each). This sequence was found in a female donor with papillary thyroid cancer or a benign thyroid nodule (not recorded which). Some clones in this sample may be carry-over from other donors' samples. Sequenced input: blood. The CDR3 loop reads CASSLQGDEQFF. The CDR3 DNA is TGTGCCAGCAGCTTGCAGGGAGATGAGCAGTTCTTC.